This T cell receptor (beta chain) emerged from a study of blood T cell repertoires in COVID-19. Study information: From T cells, B-cell-depleted T cells, or PBMCs came the material, which was cDNA or gDNA.

Seattle patients were enrolled while actively infected and followed longitudinally. The table came from immunoSEQ multiplex PCR; TCRdb's copy has only in-frame clones and leaves some out. The table lists about 480,000 clones, about 91% of them singletons, with 10% to 15% in the top ten. The germline V gene encodes CDR1 KGHDR and CDR2 SFDVKD. The CDR3 has 16 residues. Trimming removed 7 bases from V and 6 bases from J; junction bases left unmatched: 13. Sequenced: peripheral blood. V usage is TRBV24-1 and J usage is TRBJ2-3, with TRBD2 identical over 9 bases. The receptor comes from a woman aged 50 to 65 with COVID-19, enrolled during active disease. The CDR3: CATSSLGSGGGDTQYF. The CDR3 bases are TGTGCCACCAGCTCCTTGGGTAGCGGGGGAGGGGATACGCAGTATTTT.